This T cell receptor beta chain was sequenced for a study of CD8 T cells in Susac syndrome. Study-level background: Active disease was present in 5 or 6 of the sequenced Susac syndrome patients, and remission in about eight.

This clonotype was recorded only once. Purification of the CD8+ and CD4+ T cells relied on negative isolation, and TEMRA cells underwent FACS enrichment. Trimming took 4 bases from V and 4 from J, leaving 5 bases between them. CDR3 length: 11 amino acids. Germline V CDR1 and CDR2: MNHEY, SMNVEV (reference sequence). Random hexamers served to reverse transcribe roughly 0.45 to 1 ug RNA. Across 54 Vbeta and 13 Jbeta, TCR beta CDR3 was amplified with immunoSEQ multiplex PCR. A single record per CDR3 protein comes from TCRdb applying MiXCR to the immunoSEQ multiplex PCR reads. The sample has around 79,000 distinct CDR3 sequences; around 94% are singletons.

The sequencing sample was made of CD8+ T cells from PBMCs. The V call is TRBV27, the J call TRBJ2-7; D gene uncertain. The source is a human donor with Susac syndrome. The CDR3 region is CASSSRYEQYF. The CDR3 DNA sequence: TGTGCCAGCAGTTCAAGGTACGAGCAGTACTTC.